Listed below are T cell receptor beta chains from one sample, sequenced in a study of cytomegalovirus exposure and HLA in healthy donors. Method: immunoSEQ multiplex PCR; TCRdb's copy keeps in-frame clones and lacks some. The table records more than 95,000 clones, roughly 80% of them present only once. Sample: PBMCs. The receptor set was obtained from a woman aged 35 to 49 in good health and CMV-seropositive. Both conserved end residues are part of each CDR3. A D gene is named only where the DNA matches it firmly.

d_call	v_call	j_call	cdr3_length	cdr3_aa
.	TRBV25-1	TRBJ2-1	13	CASSVKTQGEQFF
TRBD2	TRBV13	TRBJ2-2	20	CASSPPGAAAAGGPGGELFF
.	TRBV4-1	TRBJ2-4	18	CASSQGVQGLVAKNIQYF
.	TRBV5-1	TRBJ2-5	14	CASSLMTAQETQYF
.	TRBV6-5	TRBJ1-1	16	CASSYSREGMNTEAFF
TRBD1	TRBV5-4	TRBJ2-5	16	CASTPPGGRGRETQYF
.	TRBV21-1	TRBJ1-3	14	CASSTANSGNTIYF
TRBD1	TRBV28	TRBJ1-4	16	CASSSIQGIPNEKLFF
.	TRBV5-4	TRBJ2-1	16	CASSPGRDFSYNEQFF
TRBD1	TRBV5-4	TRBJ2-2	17	CASSLSSGTGNTGELFF
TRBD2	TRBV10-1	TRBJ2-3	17	CASSESNPTSGGDTQYF
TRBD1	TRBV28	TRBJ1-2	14	CASTSGTGYYGYTF
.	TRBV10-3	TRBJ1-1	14	CAISESFGEGQAFF
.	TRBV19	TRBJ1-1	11	CASTVRLEAFF
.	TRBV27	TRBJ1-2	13	CASSPDRNYGYTF
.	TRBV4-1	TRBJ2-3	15	CASSQYTRGTDTQYF
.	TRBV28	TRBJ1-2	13	CASSFRESYGYTF
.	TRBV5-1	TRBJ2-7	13	CASSFTGVYEQYF
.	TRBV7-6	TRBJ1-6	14	CASSLPQGGPPLHF
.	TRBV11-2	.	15	CASSLDLTGTYEQYF
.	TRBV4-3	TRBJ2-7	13	CAAGKLGAYEQYF
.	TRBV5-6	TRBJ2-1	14	CASSLVGRGNEQFF
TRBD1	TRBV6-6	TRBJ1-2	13	CASSATGGYGYTF
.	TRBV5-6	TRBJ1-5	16	CASSFSGTKSNQPQHF
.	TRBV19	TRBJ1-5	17	CASSSPQGSAGNQPQHF
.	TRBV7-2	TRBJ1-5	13	CASRERRNQPQHF
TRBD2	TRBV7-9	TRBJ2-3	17	CASSSLGEREGADTQYF
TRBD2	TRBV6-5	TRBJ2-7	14	CASSYSSGGYEQYF
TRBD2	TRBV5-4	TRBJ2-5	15	CASSRGGTHQETQYF
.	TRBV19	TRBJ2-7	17	CASSIIVGPGDPYEQYF
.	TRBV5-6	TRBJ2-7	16	CASSLFAWDKPYEQYF
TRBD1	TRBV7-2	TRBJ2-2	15	CASSYRGPYTGELFF
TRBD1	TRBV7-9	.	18	CASSWGGLQGLRSYEQYF
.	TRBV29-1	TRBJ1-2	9	CSANYGYTF
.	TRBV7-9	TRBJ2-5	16	CASSHKDYSFSAAQYF
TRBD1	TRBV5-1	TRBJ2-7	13	CASTSGQGDEQYF
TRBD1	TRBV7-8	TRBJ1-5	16	CASSSRQGISNQPQHF
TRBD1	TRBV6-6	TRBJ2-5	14	CATVDRGLRETQYF
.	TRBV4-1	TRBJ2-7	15	CASSLAGTSSYEQYF
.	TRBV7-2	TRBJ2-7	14	CASSLARKAYEQYF
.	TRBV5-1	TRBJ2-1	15	CASSLPTGLVGEQFF
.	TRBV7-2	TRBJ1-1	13	CASSLITDTEAFF
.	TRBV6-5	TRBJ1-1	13	CASNDVRGTEAFF
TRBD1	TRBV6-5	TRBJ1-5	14	CASRLQGASQPQHF
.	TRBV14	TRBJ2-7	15	CASSQVNGFWYEQYF
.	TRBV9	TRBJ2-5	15	CASSVGGGAGETQYF
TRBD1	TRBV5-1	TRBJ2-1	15	CASSLAGTGNNEQFF
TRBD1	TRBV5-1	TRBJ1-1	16	CASSLGGQGTNTEAFF
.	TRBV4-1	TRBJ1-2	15	CASSPNAATNYGYTF
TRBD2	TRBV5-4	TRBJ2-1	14	CASTETSGSGEQFF
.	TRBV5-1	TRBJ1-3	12	CASSPGGNTIYF
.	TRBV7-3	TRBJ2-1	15	CASSSLGGSYNEQFF
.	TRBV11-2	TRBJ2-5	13	CASSPRRGETQYF